This T cell receptor beta chain appears in the sequencing data of a study of shared clonotypes between healthy human individuals. The method was immunoSEQ multiplex PCR; TCRdb's version includes in-frame clones alone and lacks a portion of them. This sample has 2.3 million or so clones, with approximately 95% found just once. Per the germline V gene, CDR1 is SGHRS and CDR2 is YFSETQ. The CDR3 is 14 residues long. Trimming removed 4 bases from V and 6 bases from J, with 16 bases in between. Sequencing was carried out using naive CD4+ T cells from PBMCs. The subset denotes: CD45RA+ positively selected. The V call is TRBV5-1, the J call TRBJ1-1; TRBD1 is a possible D gene (5 bases). The TCR originated in a man aged 18 to 30 in good health. Some clones in this sample may be carry-over from other donors' samples. The CDR3 spells CASSGSQGVAEAFF. The CDR3 bases are TGCGCCAGCAGCGGATCCCAGGGCGTCGCTGAAGCTTTCTTT.